The next 20 T cell receptor beta chains were all read from a single sample in a study of T-cell memory formation after mild COVID-19. In TCRdb, the 5' RACE reads were re-called with MiXCR into one record per CDR3 protein. The data show hundreds of thousands of distinct CDR3 sequences, around 16% seen once. The sample was PBMCs or a T cell subset sorted from them (not recorded which). The source of these receptors is a man aged 18-30 years who had mild COVID-19 (a few samples of this study predate the infection). Cell type and time point are not known.

A note on this clonotype: This may come from a read error, since a much larger clone is one base off. The J gene is TRBJ2-3, the V gene TRBV5-1; D is perhaps TRBD2 (5 bases). The CDR3 runs 15 residues. Germline loops: CDR1 SGHRS, CDR2 YFSETQ. The CDR3 protein is CASSPAGVRADSQYF. The CDR3 DNA reads as TGCGCCAGCAGCCCGGCCGGGGTTCGAGCAGATTCGCAGTATTTT.

This clonotype is medium-sized. The genes are TRBV14 and TRBJ2-1; TRBD2 aligns across 12 bases. The CDR3 has 17 amino acids. V lost 5 bases, J lost 5 bases, and 10 bases stayed unmatched. CDR1 is SGHDN and CDR2 is FVKESK in the germline V gene. CDR3 loop: CASSTTSGGSGNNEQFF. The CDR3 DNA reads TGTGCCAGCAGCACGACTAGCGGGGGTAGTGGGAACAATGAGCAGTTCTTC.

The rearrangement links TRBV24-1 to TRBJ2-1; 11 bases agree with TRBD1. The CDR3 is 15 amino acids. Looked up from germline, CDR1 is KGHDR and CDR2 is SFDVKD. V gave up 4 bases and J gave up 9 bases; unmatched junction bases: 7. The CDR3 region has the DNA TGTGCCACCAGTGACGCGGGACAGGGGGTGAGTGAGCAGTTCTTC. Protein product: CATSDAGQGVSEQFF.

This clonotype was seen more than once but under ten times. V usage is TRBV15 and J usage is TRBJ1-1; D not resolved. CDR1 is LNHNV and CDR2 is YYDKDF in the germline V gene (reference sequence). The CDR3 consists of 13 residues. Trimming pared 4 bases from V and 0 bases from J, leaving 6 bases between. Here the CDR3 DNA reads TGTGCCACCAGCAATAAGGTGAACACTGAAGCTTTCTTT. It codes for CATSNKVNTEAFF. The full variable domain, rest sourced from reference TRBV15 and TRBJ1-1, is DAMVIQNPRYQVTQFGKPVTLSCSQTLNHNVMYWYQQKSSQAPKLLFHYYDKDFNNEADTPDNFQSRRPNTSFCFLDIRSPGLGDTAMYLCATSNKVNTEAFFGQGTRLTVV.

This clonotype was recorded a few times. V gene TRBV7-2 combines with J gene TRBJ2-5, with D unclear. The germline CDR1 and CDR2 sequences are SGHTA and FQGNSA. This CDR3 spans 14 amino acids. V lost 0 bases, J lost 4 bases, and 9 bases lay in between. The DNA for the CDR3 is TGTGCCAGCAGCTTAGCGCTGGCGTCAGAGACCCAGTACTTC. Its protein is CASSLALASETQYF.

This clonotype turned up a few times. This chain uses TRBV12-3 or TRBV12-4 with TRBJ2-2, with a weak D call TRBD1 (8 bases). V lost 2 bases and J lost 7, with 23 bases in between. The CDR3 has 18 residues. DNA for the CDR3: TGTGCCAGCAGTTTAATTCGGAGGACAGGGAGGGTCAGCGGGGAGCTGTTTTTT. The encoded protein is CASSLIRRTGRVSGELFF.

This clonotype was observed a few times. The chain employs TRBV6-5 and TRBJ2-7; D is possibly TRBD1 or TRBD2 (5 bases each). The V gene's germline CDR1 is MNHEY and CDR2 SVGAGI. The CDR3 is 13 amino acids. V gave up 2 bases and J gave up 7 bases, with 12 bases separating them. The CDR3 here is CASSYTGSGEQYV. DNA of the CDR3: TGTGCCAGCAGTTACACAGGTTCGGGGGAGCAGTACGTC.

This clonotype was counted only a few times. The rearrangement uses TRBV3-1 and TRBJ1-6; no clear D gene. The CDR3 extends over 14 amino acids. V lost 1 base and J 8 bases, leaving 9 bases between the germline ends. The germline CDR1 and CDR2 sequences are LGHDT and YNNKEL (reference sequence). In DNA form, the CDR3 reads TGTGCCAGCAGCCAAGTTAGGAGCGATTCACCCCTCCACTTT. Its translation is CASSQVRSDSPLHF.

The chain recombines TRBV6-2 or TRBV6-3 with TRBJ2-2, with D possibly TRBD1 on 6 matching bases. This CDR3 contains 14 residues. In germline, CDR1 is MNHEY, CDR2 SVGEGT. Trimming left V 7 bases short and J 5 bases short, with 14 bases between. CDR3 sequence: CASTYAGVTGELFF. The CDR3 DNA is TGTGCCAGCACCTACGCAGGGGTGACCGGGGAGCTGTTTTTT.

The chain carries TRBV29-1 and TRBJ2-5; 10 bases align to TRBD2. Germline V gene sequence: CDR1 SQVTM, CDR2 ANQGSEA. With V trimmed by 2 bases and J by 1 base, 4 bases remained unmatched. The CDR3 has 15 amino acids. The CDR3 here is CSVETSGVFQETQYF. The DNA of the CDR3 is TGCAGCGTTGAAACTAGCGGGGTCTTCCAAGAGACCCAGTACTTC.

This clonotype appeared a few times. The rearrangement joins TRBV4-3 to TRBJ1-1; no clear D. Trimming pared 5 bases from V and 6 bases from J, leaving 16 bases between. There are 14 residues in the CDR3. In germline, CDR1 is LGHNA, CDR2 YSLEER. Here the CDR3 reads CASSLTGRDAEAFF. The CDR3 nucleotides read TGCGCCAGCAGCTTAACGGGGAGGGATGCTGAAGCTTTCTTT.

The chain combines TRBV6-2 or TRBV6-3 with TRBJ1-2, with D unresolved. CDR1 and CDR2 from the germline V gene are MNHEY and SVGEGT. The germline V and J ends were trimmed by 7 bases and 2 bases, with 11 bases remaining between them. The length of the CDR3 is 13 residues. The CDR3 region has the DNA TGTGCCAGCAATCTCGCAGAGAACTATGGCTACACCTTC. It is translated as CASNLAENYGYTF.

The chain joins TRBV27 to TRBJ2-7; perhaps TRBD2 as D (7 bases). Trimming left V 7 bases short and J 7 bases short, with 26 bases between. Germline V CDR1 and CDR2: MNHEY, SMNVEV (reference sequence). The CDR3 is 16 residues long. The chain's CDR3 is CASNPLGLGTPWEQYV. CDR3 nucleotide sequence: TGTGCCAGCAATCCTCTCGGACTAGGGACACCTTGGGAGCAGTACGTC.

This clonotype showed up many times. The gene calls are TRBV25-1 and TRBJ2-5, with TRBD2 matching 11 bases. The ends lost 3 bases at V and 1 base at J; junction bases unmatched: 7. The CDR3 contains 17 residues. CDR1 and CDR2 (germline): MGHDK, SYGVNS. The CDR3 nucleotides read TGTGCCAGCAGTGACCCCTCTAGCGGGGGGCCCCAAGAGACCCAGTACTTC. It translates to CASSDPSSGGPQETQYF.

This clonotype was seen ten or more times. The chain uses TRBV15 and TRBJ2-4, with D possibly TRBD2 on 5 matching bases. V dropped 2 bases and J dropped 4 bases, with 12 bases sitting between them. Germline V gene sequence: CDR1 LNHNV, CDR2 YYDKDF (reference sequence). This CDR3 is 15 amino acids long. The CDR3 nucleotides read TGTGCCACCAGCAGAAGATTCTGGGAGAAAAACATTCAGTACTTC. Translation gives CATSRRFWEKNIQYF.

The V gene is TRBV7-2, the J gene TRBJ2-5; no clear D. This CDR3 region has 14 residues. Looked up from germline, CDR1 is SGHTA and CDR2 is FQGNSA. Trimming left V 4 bases short and J 5 bases short, with 14 bases between. The CDR3: CASSSPRVGETQYF. The CDR3 DNA reads TGTGCCAGCAGCTCGCCCCGGGTCGGGGAGACCCAGTACTTC.

This clonotype was picked up a small number of times. The chain links TRBV6-4 to TRBJ2-7; no clear D gene. CDR3 length: 13 amino acids. Germline lookup yields CDR1 MRHNA and CDR2 SNTAGT. V was trimmed by 0 bases and J by 9 bases, leaving 12 bases between them. The CDR3 loop is CASSDSIFSRQYF. In nucleotides, the CDR3 is TGTGCCAGCAGTGACTCGATTTTCAGTAGGCAGTACTTC.

This chain uses TRBV12-3 or TRBV12-4 with TRBJ2-7; perhaps TRBD1 as D (5 bases). Trimming removed 3 bases at V and 0 bases at J, with 9 bases between. The CDR3 runs 14 residues. Here the CDR3 DNA reads TGTGCCAGCAGTTTTCCAGGGCACTCCTACGAGCAGTACTTC. Its protein is CASSFPGHSYEQYF.

This clonotype was counted between two and nine times. V is TRBV4-3 and J is TRBJ2-3; the D is unclear. Trimming took 1 base from V and 4 from J, leaving 18 bases between them. CDR1 and CDR2 from the germline V gene are LGHNA and YSLEER. The CDR3 has 17 amino acids. The CDR3: CASSQGQGRPFADTQYF. The CDR3 DNA follows: TGCGCCAGCAGCCAAGGCCAAGGCAGGCCTTTCGCAGATACGCAGTATTTT.

This clonotype was recorded a few times. The rearrangement joins TRBV10-3 to TRBJ2-1; the match to TRBD1 covers 7 bases. The germline CDR1 and CDR2 sequences are ENHRY and SYGVKD. The CDR3 consists of 14 residues. The trim removed 0 bases at V and 8 bases at J, leaving 4 bases unmatched. CDR3 residues: CAISESGQSHEQFF. The CDR3 DNA is TGTGCCATCAGTGAGTCGGGACAGTCCCATGAGCAGTTCTTC.